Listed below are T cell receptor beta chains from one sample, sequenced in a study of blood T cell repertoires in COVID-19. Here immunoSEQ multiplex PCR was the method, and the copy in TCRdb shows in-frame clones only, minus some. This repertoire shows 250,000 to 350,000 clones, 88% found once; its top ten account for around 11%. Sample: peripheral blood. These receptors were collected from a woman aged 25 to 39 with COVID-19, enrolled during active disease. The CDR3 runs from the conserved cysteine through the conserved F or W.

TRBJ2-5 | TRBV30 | CAWSVRGETQYF
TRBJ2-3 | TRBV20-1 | CSASQLLAGGRDTQYF
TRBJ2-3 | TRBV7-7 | CASSQGAGGPGDTQYF
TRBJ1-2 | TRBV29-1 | CSVEGTDYGYTF
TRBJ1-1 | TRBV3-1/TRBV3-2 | CASSQLRDTEAFF
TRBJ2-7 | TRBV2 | CASSWSYEQYF
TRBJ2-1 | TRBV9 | CASSLLSTSGSGAYNEQFF
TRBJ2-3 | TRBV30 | CAGTSTDTQYF
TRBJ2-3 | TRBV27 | CASSSRTSGNSDTQYF
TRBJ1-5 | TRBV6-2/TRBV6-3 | CASSPGGKTYQPQHF
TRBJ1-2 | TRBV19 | CASSIQEAYGYTF
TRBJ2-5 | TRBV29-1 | CSVEVGETQYF
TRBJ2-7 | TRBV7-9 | CASRGGLTYEQYF
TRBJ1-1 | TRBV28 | CASSLPGQNTEAFF
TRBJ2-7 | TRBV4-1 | CASSRQQGDEQYF
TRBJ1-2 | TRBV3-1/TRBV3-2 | CASSQTGYGYTF
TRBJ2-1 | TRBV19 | CASSIGRQRGGVQFF
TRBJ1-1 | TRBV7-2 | CASSGTGYPTEAFF
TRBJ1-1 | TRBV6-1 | CASSEVAEAFF
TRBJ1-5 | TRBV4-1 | CASSQRQGRDQPQHF
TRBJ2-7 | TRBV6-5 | CASSYSRQGSYEQYF
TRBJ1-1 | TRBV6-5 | CASSYGQGNTEAFF
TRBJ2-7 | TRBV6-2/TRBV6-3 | CASSALAGRGGEQYF
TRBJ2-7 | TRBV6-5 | CASSGTSSYEQYF
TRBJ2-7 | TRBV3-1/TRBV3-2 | CASSQAGEQYF
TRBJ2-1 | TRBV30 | CAWSEDSYYNEQFF
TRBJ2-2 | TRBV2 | CASMRGENTGELFF
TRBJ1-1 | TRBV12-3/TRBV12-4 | CASRDRMNTEAFF
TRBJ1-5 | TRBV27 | CASSLSSLSNQPQHF
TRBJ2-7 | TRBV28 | CATLRGAGIYEQYF
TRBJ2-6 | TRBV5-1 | CASSAGTGSGANVLTF
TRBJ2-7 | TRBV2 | CASGTGSGEQYF
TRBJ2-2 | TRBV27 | CASTLDGSGTGELFF
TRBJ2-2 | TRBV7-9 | CASSRFETGELFF
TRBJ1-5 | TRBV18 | CASSPVPVTEPQHF
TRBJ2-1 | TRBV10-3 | CAISRQGLNSYNEQFF
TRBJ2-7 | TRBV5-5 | CASSLSEGTSAHSYEQYF
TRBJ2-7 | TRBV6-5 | CASSRTGNEQYF
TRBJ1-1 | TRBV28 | CASTTDQGNEAFF
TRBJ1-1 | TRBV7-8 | CASSTETGVNTEAFF
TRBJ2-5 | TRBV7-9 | CASSLSGFLETQYF
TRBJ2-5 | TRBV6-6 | CASSYSTQETQYF
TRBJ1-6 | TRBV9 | CASSSRQDLFNSPLHF
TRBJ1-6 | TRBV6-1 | CASSDRQGNSPLHF
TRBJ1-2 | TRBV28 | CASSLSPRVNGYGYTF
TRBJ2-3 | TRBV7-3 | CASSSSSSSTDTQYF
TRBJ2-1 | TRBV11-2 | CASSSGTSDEQFF
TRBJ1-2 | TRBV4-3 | CASSQGRGAGRPYGYTF
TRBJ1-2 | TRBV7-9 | CASSLAAENYGYTF
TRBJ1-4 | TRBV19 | CASSIGLGEVNEKLFF
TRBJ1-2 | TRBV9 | CASGDIYGYTF
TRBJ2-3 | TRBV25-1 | CASSAGTSTDTQYF
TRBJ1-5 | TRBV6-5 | CASTREQGAGQPQHF